The 25 T cell receptor beta chains in this list originate from one sample, sequenced in a study of shared clonotypes between healthy human individuals. Libraries were prepared by immunoSEQ multiplex PCR; TCRdb keeps only in-frame clonotypes and omits some of them. This table holds 2,500,000 or so clones, roughly 92% found once. Specimen: naive CD4+ T cells sorted from blood. Subset given: CD45RA+ positively selected. The source of these receptors is a man between 18 and 35 years old in good health.

V and J are TRBV5-4 and TRBJ1-2; no clear D. V was shortened by 4 bases and J by 2 bases, with 15 bases between the two germline ends. In germline, CDR1 is SGHNT, CDR2 YYREEE (reference sequence). The CDR3 extends over 15 amino acids. Here the CDR3 DNA reads TGTGCCAGCAGCCCCGACCCGGGTCTAAACTATGGCTACACCTTC. This encodes CASSPDPGLNYGYTF. The full variable domain, in which reference TRBV5-4 and TRBJ1-2 provide the parts outside the CDR3, is ETGVTQSPTHLIKTRGQQVTLRCSSQSGHNTVSWYQQALGQGPQFIFQYYREEENGRGNFPPRFSGLQFPNYSSELNVNALELDDSALYLCASSPDPGLNYGYTFGSGTRLTVV.

J is TRBJ1-2 and V is TRBV19; TRBD1 agrees at 7 bases. Germline lookup yields CDR1 LNHDA and CDR2 SQIVND (reference sequence). V trimming: 6 bases; J trimming: 3 bases; junction bases outside the gene matches: 13. This CDR3 contains 16 residues. The CDR3 reads CASSRQGGLSDYGYTF. CDR3 bases: TGTGCCAGTAGCCGACAGGGTGGTCTGTCTGACTATGGCTACACCTTC.

The chain employs TRBV19 and TRBJ1-3; D might be TRBD1 (5 bases). CDR1 and CDR2 from the germline V gene are LNHDA and SQIVND (reference sequence). This CDR3 has 15 residues. The ends were cut back, 7 bases at V and 0 bases at J, with 13 bases in the middle. The CDR3 here is CASNRDSFSGNTIYF. DNA for the CDR3: TGTGCCAGTAACCGGGACTCCTTCTCTGGAAACACCATATATTTT.

This chain links TRBV28 with TRBJ2-5, with TRBD2 identical over 8 bases. Germline V gene lookup returns CDR1 MDHEN and CDR2 SYDVKM. J lost 2 bases, V lost 2 bases, and 4 bases had no gene match. This CDR3 has 15 residues. Here the CDR3 DNA reads TGTGCCAGCAGTTTACCACTAGCGGCACAAGAGACCCAGTACTTC. Translated, it gives CASSLPLAAQETQYF.

With regard to this clone: The same CDR3 is also encoded by other DNA sequences in this sample. This chain joins TRBV5-1 and TRBJ2-1; D remains ambiguous. Trimming removed 0 bases from V and 1 base from J, with 5 bases in between. CDR3 length: 14 amino acids. Germline V gene lookup returns CDR1 SGHRS and CDR2 YFSETQ. Written as DNA, the CDR3 is TGCGCCAGCAGCTTGGCAAGTTCCTACAATGAGCAGTTCTTC. Encoded protein: CASSLASSYNEQFF.

The count of this clone is one. This chain joins TRBV28 and TRBJ1-2; no firm D call. V shed 4 bases and J shed 6 bases, with 6 bases lying between them. The CDR3 extends over 11 amino acids. Germline V gives CDR1 MDHEN, CDR2 SYDVKM. CDR3 nucleotide sequence: TGTGCCAGCAGTTCCTCCGATGGCTACACCTTC. As protein: CASSSSDGYTF.

The chain is built from TRBV5-1 and TRBJ2-5; either TRBD1 or TRBD2 may supply D (6 bases each). The J call is in doubt because the DNA end fits TRBJ2-7 better. CDR3 size: 16 residues. Germline V lookup: CDR1 SGHRS, CDR2 YFSETQ. This chain's CDR3 is CASRDKQGLSDYEQYF. The CDR3 DNA is TGCGCCAGCAGAGATAAACAGGGACTTTCTGACTACGAGCAGTACTTC.

The chain carries TRBV7-2 and TRBJ2-3; D remains ambiguous. The ends were cut back, 1 base at V and 8 bases at J, with 19 bases in the middle. CDR3 length: 16 amino acids. CDR1 is SGHTA, CDR2 FQGNSA, per germline. CDR3 region: CASSLEGPLFVGTQYF. CDR3 DNA: TGTGCCAGCAGCTTAGAGGGCCCGTTGTTTGTGGGTACGCAGTATTTT. The full variable domain, in which reference TRBV7-2 and TRBJ2-3 provide the parts outside the CDR3, is GAGVSQSPSNKVTEKGKDVELRCDPISGHTALYWYRQSLGQGLEFLIYFQGNSAPDKSGLPSDRFSAERTGGSVSTLTIQRTQQEDSAVYLCASSLEGPLFVGTQYFGPGTRLTVL.

The rearrangement links TRBV5-4 to TRBJ2-3, with 8 bases matching TRBD1. The CDR3 has 15 amino acids. Germline trimming cut 6 bases from V and 0 bases from J; bases unmatched to any gene: 6. Germline V CDR1 and CDR2: SGHNT, YYREEE (reference sequence). The CDR3 DNA follows: TGTGCCAGCACCCGGACAGGGACTAGCACAGATACGCAGTATTTT. Residues: CASTRTGTSTDTQYF.

The chain uses TRBV6-5 and TRBJ2-5; D is uncertain. Germline CDR1 and CDR2: MNHEY and SVGAGI. This CDR3 is 13 amino acids long. The V end lost 2 bases, the J end lost 4 bases, and 8 bases lay between the germline ends. In nucleotides, the CDR3 is TGTGCCAGCAGTTACCCCAACCTAGAGACCCAGTACTTC. This translates into CASSYPNLETQYF.

This clone was observed a handful of times. V and J are TRBV2 and TRBJ1-1; D not certain. Trimming shortened V by 1 base and J by 4 bases, and 7 bases separated the two germline ends. Germline lookup yields CDR1 SNHLY and CDR2 FYNNEI. The CDR3 is 13 residues long. The DNA for the CDR3 is TGTGCCAGCAGTGAAGACGTAGGCACTGAAGCTTTCTTT. It yields the protein CASSEDVGTEAFF.

V usage is TRBV5-1 and J usage is TRBJ1-1, with D possibly matching TRBD1 (5 bases). The V end lost 4 bases, the J end lost 5 bases, and 18 bases lay between the germline ends. The germline V gene has CDR1 SGHRS and CDR2 YFSETQ. The CDR3 is 15 amino acids. The CDR3 is CASSHQWGGGTEAFF. CDR3 coding DNA: TGCGCCAGCAGCCACCAGTGGGGGGGTGGAACTGAAGCTTTCTTT.

CDR3 in DNA: TGTGCCACCAGCAGAGATGGCAGGAAAGAGATTGAAAAACTGTTTTTT. It is translated as CATSRDGRKEIEKLFF. The rearrangement links TRBV15 to TRBJ1-4; D remains unclear. V was clipped by 0 bases and J by 7 bases, with 15 bases between them. Per germline, CDR1 LNHNV and CDR2 YYDKDF (reference sequence). This CDR3 has 16 amino acids.

The chain carries TRBV18 and TRBJ1-1; 7 nucleotides agree with TRBD1. With 0 bases clipped from V and 1 base from J, the junction kept 5 bases outside the gene matches. Germline CDR1 and CDR2: KGHSH and LQKENI. CDR3 size: 16 residues. The CDR3 bases are TGTGCCAGCTCACCACCTCTAAGGACAGGGAACACTGAAGCTTTCTTT. This gives the protein CASSPPLRTGNTEAFF.

CDR3 residues: CASSLRGKRETQYF. In DNA form, the CDR3 reads TGTGCCAGCAGCTTACGGGGGAAGCGAGAGACCCAGTACTTC. V usage is TRBV11-3 and J usage is TRBJ2-5, with D tentatively TRBD2 (6 bases). Germline-derived CDR1 and CDR2 are SGHNT and YENEEA. V shed 2 bases and J shed 4 bases, with 11 bases lying between them. CDR3 length equals 14 residues.

The V and J genes are TRBV30 and TRBJ2-4, with D perhaps TRBD2 (6 bases). V dropped 2 bases and J dropped 6 bases, with 8 bases sitting between them. CDR3 length: 12 amino acids. Looked up from germline, CDR1 is GTSNPN and CDR2 is SVGIG (reference sequence). The CDR3 loop reads CAWSPGVNIQYF. The CDR3 nucleotides are TGTGCCTGGAGTCCGGGGGTAAACATTCAGTACTTC. Full variable domain (rest looked up from reference TRBV30 and TRBJ2-4): SQTIHQWPATLVQPVGSPLSLECTVEGTSNPNLYWYRQAAGRGLQLLFYSVGIGQISSEVPQNLSASRPQDRQFILSSKKLLLSDSGFYLCAWSPGVNIQYFGAGTRLSVL.

For this clone: The sample has other DNA sequences that encode this CDR3 too. CDR3 sequence reads: CASSLAGAQGNTIYF. The CDR3 DNA sequence: TGCGCCAGCAGCTTGGCAGGGGCGCAAGGAAACACCATATATTTT. This chain links TRBV5-1 with TRBJ1-3, with D perhaps TRBD1 (6 bases). Germline assignment: CDR1 SGHRS and CDR2 YFSETQ. V lost 0 bases, J lost 4 bases, and 11 bases lay in between. This CDR3 is built from 15 residues.

This chain connects TRBV19 to TRBJ1-6; 9 nucleotides line up with TRBD1. J lost 15 bases, V lost 6 bases, and 6 bases had no gene match. Germline V gene lookup returns CDR1 LNHDA and CDR2 SQIVND (reference sequence). The CDR3 covers 12 residues. In nucleotides, the CDR3 is TGTGCCAGTAGGGGACAGGGCCAATTCCTCCACTTT. It encodes CASRGQGQFLHF.

Concerning this clone: This sample also contains other DNA sequences that code for the same CDR3. The genes are TRBV7-2 and TRBJ2-5; 8 nucleotides align to TRBD1. CDR1 SGHTA and CDR2 FQGNSA come from the germline V gene. CDR3 length: 15 amino acids. The junction had 9 bases not matched to a gene; V was cut back by 5 bases and J by 4 bases. Here the CDR3 DNA reads TGTGCCAGCAGCCTCGGCAGGGGGCGCGGAGAGACCCAGTACTTC. Translated: CASSLGRGRGETQYF.

This clone was counted between two and nine times. J is TRBJ1-1 and V is TRBV30; D is unresolved. The CDR3 totals 12 residues. Deletions cut 5 bases from V and 4 bases from J, with 11 bases between. CDR1 is GTSNPN and CDR2 is SVGIG in the germline V gene (reference sequence). In DNA form, the CDR3 reads TGTGCCTGGGACACATGGGGCACTGAAGCTTTCTTT. This encodes CAWDTWGTEAFF.

This clone was observed a single time. This chain connects TRBV27 to TRBJ2-1, with D maybe TRBD2 (5 bases). CDR3 size: 12 residues. Germline loops: CDR1 MNHEY, CDR2 SMNVEV (reference sequence). The V end lost 6 bases, the J end lost 10 bases, and 13 bases lay between the germline ends. CDR3 DNA sequence: TGTGCCAGCAGGCCTATCCGAGGGGAGCAGTTCTTC. This gives the protein CASRPIRGEQFF.

This clone was seen more than once but under ten times. The chain is built from TRBV2 and TRBJ1-1, with TRBD1 as a possible D gene (6 bases). The CDR3 is made up of 14 amino acids. Germline assignment: CDR1 SNHLY and CDR2 FYNNEI. The germline V and J ends were trimmed by 6 bases and 1 base, with 12 bases remaining between them. Here the CDR3 DNA reads TGTGCCAGCAGCTACATGGGACAGAACACTGAAGCTTTCTTT. It codes for CASSYMGQNTEAFF.

This clone appeared a single time. The V and J genes are TRBV18 and TRBJ1-1; D gene unclear. Trimming took off 3 bases at V and 1 base at J, with 12 bases between the two ends. Germline assignment: CDR1 KGHSH and CDR2 LQKENI. The CDR3 loop spans 15 amino acids. In DNA form, the CDR3 reads TGTGCCAGCTCACCTTCCGGAGGGAGGAACACTGAAGCTTTCTTT. Its translation is CASSPSGGRNTEAFF. Using reference TRBV18 and TRBJ1-1 for the parts outside the CDR3, the full variable domain is NAGVMQNPRHLVRRRGQEARLRCSPMKGHSHVYWYRQLPEEGLKFMVYLQKENIIDESGMPKERFSAEFPKEGPSILRIQQVVRGDSAAYFCASSPSGGRNTEAFFGQGTRLTVV.

CDR3 DNA sequence: TGTGCCAGTAGCCTTTCAGGTGCCTCTAACTATGGCTACACCTTC. The encoded protein is CASSLSGASNYGYTF. The chain is built from TRBV19 and TRBJ1-2; D remains unclear. The CDR3 loop spans 15 amino acids. Germline V gene data show CDR1 as LNHDA and CDR2 as SQIVND (reference sequence). Trimming shortened V by 6 bases and J by 0 bases, and 14 bases separated the two germline ends.

This sequence joins TRBV10-1 and TRBJ1-3; D is undetermined. V lost 3 bases to trimming and J lost 1 base, with 10 bases between them. Germline CDR1 is WNHNN and CDR2 is SYGVQD (reference sequence). The CDR3 has 15 amino acids. Written as DNA, the CDR3 is TGCGCCAGCAGTGATGGGGTTGGATCTGGAAACACCATATATTTT. Translated: CASSDGVGSGNTIYF.